What follows is one T cell receptor (beta chain) and its context. Assay used: immunoSEQ multiplex PCR; TCRdb lists only in-frame clones, some missing. The profile covers almost 90,000 clones, with around 95% appearing a single time and 0.34% taken by the ten largest. This entry belongs to a study of technical replicates of blood from a few donors. This CDR3 spans 11 amino acids. In germline, CDR1 is MDHEN, CDR2 SYDVKM. Trimming cost V 8 bases and J 4 bases, with 6 bases left between them. This receptor was obtained from a human donor in good health. J is TRBJ1-5 and V is TRBV28; D remains unclear. The source material was T cells isolated from PBMCs. CDR3 in amino acids: CASGGNQPQHF. The CDR3 nucleotides read TGTGCCAGCGGAGGGAATCAGCCCCAGCATTTT.